These T cell receptor beta chains were read from a single sample in a study of T-cell memory formation after mild COVID-19. TCRdb fed the 5' RACE reads into MiXCR, producing one record per CDR3 protein. This table holds 240,000 or so distinct CDR3 sequences, roughly a tenth found once. Source material: PBMCs or a T cell subset sorted from them (not recorded which). These receptors all stem from a man aged 18 to 35 who had mild COVID-19 (a few samples of this study predate the infection). Cell type and time point are not known. The CDR3 runs from the conserved cysteine through the conserved F or W. A D gene is named only where the DNA matches it firmly. Only some rows state a clone size, as once, few, many or a class for expanded clones.

J gene | V gene | D gene | clone size | CDR3 protein | CDR3 DNA
TRBJ2-5 | TRBV12-3/TRBV12-4 | TRBD2 | NA | CASSPTLIAGFQETQYF | TGTGCCAGCAGTCCCACGCTAATAGCGGGGTTCCAAGAGACCCAGTACTTC
TRBJ2-7 | TRBV7-6 | NA | many | CASSSLTGPSSYEQYF | TGTGCCAGCAGCTCCCTGACAGGACCCAGCTCCTACGAGCAGTACTTC
TRBJ1-6 | TRBV11-2 | NA | few | CASSLQGGSSPLHF | TGTGCCAGCAGCTTACAAGGGGGATCTTCACCCCTCCACTTT
TRBJ1-1 | TRBV9 | NA | many | CASSVEGELNTEAFF | TGTGCCAGCAGCGTAGAAGGAGAACTGAACACTGAAGCTTTCTTT
TRBJ1-5 | TRBV6-2/TRBV6-3 | TRBD1 | few | CASSRPRGSQPQHF | TGTGCCAGCAGCCGTCCCAGGGGGTCCCAGCCCCAGCATTTT
TRBJ1-1 | TRBV20-1 | TRBD1 | few | CSARRDRGRREAFF | TGCAGTGCTAGGAGGGACAGGGGCCGAAGAGAAGCTTTCTTT
TRBJ2-7 | TRBV2 | NA | few | CASSPQRGVGEQYF | TGTGCCAGCAGCCCCCAGAGGGGGGTAGGCGAGCAGTACTTC
TRBJ2-1 | TRBV19 | NA | NA | CASSIEGPNEQFF | TGTGCCAGTAGTATAGAGGGGCCCAATGAGCAGTTCTTC
TRBJ1-2 | TRBV30 | NA | NA | CAWTPAGYGYTF | TGTGCCTGGACCCCGGCCGGGTATGGCTACACCTTC
TRBJ2-4 | TRBV15 | TRBD2 | NA | CATRLLPSGGKNIQYF | TGTGCCACCCGACTTCTCCCTAGCGGGGGGAAAAACATTCAGTACTTC
TRBJ1-4 | TRBV7-2 | NA | NA | CASSLVVFGNEKLFF | TGTGCCAGCAGCTTAGTGGTGTTTGGTAATGAAAAACTGTTTTTT
TRBJ1-5 | TRBV5-1 | NA | NA | CASSLEVRAETNQPQHF | TGCGCCAGCAGCTTGGAAGTTCGGGCAGAGACAAATCAGCCCCAGCATTTT
TRBJ2-2 | TRBV7-9 | NA | NA | CASSINTGELFF | TGTGCCAGCAGCATAAACACCGGGGAGCTGTTTTTT
TRBJ1-2 | TRBV6-1 | NA | NA | CASSKEIQNGYTF | TGTGCCAGCAGTAAGGAAATCCAAAATGGCTACACCTTC
TRBJ2-1 | TRBV9 | NA | many | CASSVEINEQFF | TGTGCCAGCAGCGTAGAAATCAATGAGCAGTTCTTC
TRBJ1-1 | TRBV5-4 | NA | NA | CASSFEGGYTEAFF | TGTGCCAGCAGCTTTGAGGGAGGATATACTGAAGCTTTCTTT
TRBJ1-4 | TRBV27 | NA | few | CASSFRRDSEKLFF | TGTGCCAGCAGTTTTCGGAGAGATAGTGAAAAACTGTTTTTT
TRBJ2-1 | TRBV9 | NA | many | CASSPSTSNEQFF | TGTGCCAGCAGCCCGTCAACTTCCAATGAGCAGTTCTTC
TRBJ2-3 | TRBV9 | NA | NA | CASSASTFTDTQYF | TGTGCCAGCAGCGCCTCGACCTTCACAGATACGCAGTATTTT
TRBJ1-5 | TRBV6-2/TRBV6-3 | NA | NA | CASSRPSRVQPQHF | TGTGCCAGCAGTCGTCCCTCTCGGGTTCAGCCCCAGCATTTT
TRBJ2-5 | TRBV5-6 | NA | many | CASSWAGQETQYF | TGTGCCAGCAGCTGGGCGGGGCAAGAGACCCAGTACTTC
TRBJ1-5 | TRBV4-1 | TRBD1 | NA | CASSQVPDRGDQPQHF | TGCGCCAGCAGCCAAGTACCGGACAGGGGGGACCAGCCCCAGCATTTT